These 8 T cell receptor beta chains share one sample of origin, sequenced in a study of blood T cell repertoires in COVID-19. The table came from immunoSEQ multiplex PCR; TCRdb's copy has only in-frame clones and leaves some out. The data contain 100,000 to 150,000 clones, almost 85% of them singletons. The sequencing input was peripheral blood. The receptors originated from a man aged 55-75 years with acute or convalescent COVID-19.

This rearrangement joins TRBV5-1 to TRBJ2-6, with TRBD2 as a possible D gene (7 bases). CDR1 is SGHRS, CDR2 YFSETQ, per germline. V lost 7 bases, J lost 2 bases, and 22 bases lay in between. The CDR3 runs 18 residues. CDR3 loop: CASGAPGGRLAGANVLTF. The DNA of the CDR3 is TGCGCCAGCGGGGCCCCCGGGGGGCGTTTAGCTGGGGCCAACGTCCTGACTTTC.

This chain uses TRBV6-1 with TRBJ1-5; TRBD1 matches 9 bases. The CDR3 has 15 amino acids. Losses at the gene ends were 2 bases for V and 2 bases for J; bases not matched to a gene: 1. CDR1 and CDR2 from the germline V gene are MNHNS and SASEGT. CDR3 region: CASSERTGGNQPQHF. For the CDR3, the DNA is TGTGCCAGCAGTGAACGGACAGGGGGCAATCAGCCCCAGCATTTT.

This chain links TRBV24-1 with TRBJ2-1, with TRBD2 matching 11 bases. Germline lookup yields CDR1 KGHDR and CDR2 SFDVKD. The CDR3 runs 16 residues. Trimming cost V 3 bases and J 3 bases; bases outside gene matches: 3. In DNA form, the CDR3 reads TGTGCCACCAGTGATGCACTAGCGGGAGTCTACAATGAGCAGTTCTTC. Translating gives CATSDALAGVYNEQFF.

The rearrangement joins TRBV29-1 to TRBJ1-2, with a weak D call TRBD1 (6 bases). V was shortened by 5 bases and J by 4 bases, with 20 bases between the two germline ends. The length of the CDR3 is 15 residues. Germline values: CDR1 SQVTM, CDR2 ANQGSEA. The CDR3 DNA follows: TGCAGCGTTCAAGGAGGGGCAGCGGGGGCCTATGGCTACACCTTC. Its translation is CSVQGGAAGAYGYTF. The full variable domain, completed using reference TRBV29-1 and TRBJ1-2, is SAVISQKPSRDICQRGTSLTIQCQVDSQVTMMFWYRQQPGQSLTLIATANQGSEATYESGFVIDKFPISRPNLTFSTLTVSNMSPEDSSIYLCSVQGGAAGAYGYTFGSGTRLTVV.

The chain joins TRBV3-1 (or the pseudogene TRBV3-2) to TRBJ1-2, with 7 bases fitting TRBD1. Looked up from germline, CDR1 is LGHDT and CDR2 is YNNKEL (reference sequence). This CDR3 contains 12 residues. The V gene end was trimmed by 4 bases and the J gene end by 4 bases; junction bases not matched to a gene: 0. The CDR3: CASSPGGYGYTF. The CDR3 DNA is TGTGCCAGCAGCCCAGGGGGCTATGGCTACACCTTC.

The rearrangement uses TRBV6-4 and TRBJ1-3, with a possible D match to TRBD1 (5 bases). Trimming pared 5 bases from V and 4 bases from J, leaving 15 bases between. Germline CDR1 reads MRHNA; CDR2 reads SNTAGT. The CDR3 extends over 15 amino acids. The DNA of the CDR3 is TGTGCCAGCAGTAGGGGTCGTGGTTCCGGAAACACCATATATTTT. This gives the protein CASSRGRGSGNTIYF.

The CDR3 here is CASSKGYRGAGELFF. CDR3 bases: TGTGCCAGTAGTAAGGGGTACAGGGGGGCCGGGGAGCTGTTTTTT. This chain links TRBV19 with TRBJ2-2; 8 nucleotides align to TRBD1. CDR3 length: 15 residues. Germline loops: CDR1 LNHDA, CDR2 SQIVND (reference sequence). Germline trimming cut 4 bases from V and 6 bases from J; bases unmatched to any gene: 7.

V and J are TRBV6-6 and TRBJ2-2, with D possibly matching TRBD1 (5 bases). The V end lost 6 bases, the J end lost 4 bases, and 12 bases lay between the germline ends. The CDR3 consists of 14 residues. Per germline, CDR1 MNHNY and CDR2 SVGAGI (reference sequence). The CDR3 nucleotides read TGTGCCAGCAGGGCTGCTAGGGGCACCGGGGAGCTGTTTTTT. It encodes CASRAARGTGELFF.